This is a list of T cell receptor beta chains from one sample in a study of OX40 agonist ivuxolimab in advanced cancers. Sequencing was performed with immunoSEQ multiplex PCR; in TCRdb, only in-frame clones are kept and a portion is missing. The sample shows around 67,000 clones, around nine tenths of them seen only once. The source material was CD4+ or CD8+ T cells sorted from blood, sampled in a trial of the OX40 agonist ivuxolimab. The source of these receptors is an adult with an advanced solid tumor such as melanoma, head and neck, liver or kidney cancer. CDR3s include the opening cysteine and the closing phenylalanine or tryptophan. The order of the fields is CDR3 length, J gene, V gene, clone size, D gene, CDR3 protein. The D gene is left open where the match is weak. The size field is filled for only some rows; it gives once, few, many or a size class.

>13|TRBJ1-5|TRBV5-6|.|TRBD1
CASSGTGGQPQHF
>14|TRBJ2-3|TRBV10-3|.|.
CAISEGRDTDTQYF
>15|TRBJ1-4|TRBV30|.|.
CAWSAQQGFNEKLFF
>16|TRBJ2-1|TRBV7-3|.|TRBD1
CASSPRSGQGFNEQFF
>16|TRBJ2-7|TRBV5-4|.|TRBD1
CASSYITGASPYEQYF
>15|TRBJ2-3|TRBV7-2|.|TRBD2
CASSLRPGGTDTQYF
>14|TRBJ2-5|TRBV2|.|.
CASSVRQRTETQYF
>14|TRBJ1-5|TRBV2|.|.
CASSGQGLKQPQHF
>12|TRBJ2-1|TRBV7-6|once|.
CASVGNYNEQFF
>16|TRBJ2-3|TRBV15|once|.
CATSRDTGASTDTQYF
>17|TRBJ2-1|TRBV29-1|.|TRBD2
CSVDGGLAGAAYNEQFF
>16|TRBJ2-2|TRBV12-5|.|.
CASGLVQGVGTGELFF
>15|TRBJ2-2|TRBV6-5|.|TRBD1
CASSYRDSFAGELFF
>10|TRBJ2-7|TRBV6-5|.|.
CATLGDQDHF
>18|TRBJ2-2|TRBV7-2|.|TRBD2
CATKGLAGVRSVTGELFF
>14|TRBJ1-1|TRBV18|few|.
CASSHDRQNTEAFF
>15|TRBJ2-7|TRBV6-5|.|TRBD2
CASSYGTSGSYEQYF
>13|TRBJ1-5|TRBV9|.|.
CASSVEAWGPQHF
>13|TRBJ1-1|TRBV18|.|.
CASSEQLNTEAFF
>15|TRBJ2-1|TRBV5-5|few|TRBD1
CASSLTGGSYNEQFF
>14|TRBJ2-7|TRBV19|.|TRBD1
CASSPGDRPYEQYF
>16|TRBJ1-6|TRBV2|.|.
CASSGEGSRGGSPLHF
>17|TRBJ1-4|TRBV5-8|.|.
CASSLGQGLATNEKLFF
>14|TRBJ1-1|TRBV2|.|.
CASSEYLGPFGAFF
>14|TRBJ1-4|TRBV30|few|.
CAWAEGFTNEKLFF
>13|TRBJ1-2|TRBV7-9|.|.
CASSLDRVVGYTF
>14|TRBJ2-5|TRBV4-1|.|TRBD1
CASSPRQGFETQYF
>14|TRBJ2-7|TRBV6-5|.|TRBD1
CASSPWDRAYEQYF
>15|TRBJ2-1|TRBV6-6|.|TRBD2
CASRTGTSGRNEQFF
>12|TRBJ2-1|TRBV7-2|.|.
CASSLYAGEQFF
>13|TRBJ2-2|TRBV10-3|.|.
CAISELVTGELFF
>15|TRBJ1-2|TRBV19|.|.
CASSIEIKSVYGYTF
>13|TRBJ1-1|TRBV5-1|.|TRBD1
CASSPGGRTEAFF
>16|TRBJ2-2|TRBV14|.|.
CASSPRQGLLTGELFF
>13|TRBJ1-6|TRBV6-1|.|TRBD1
CASKGTENSPLHF